A single sample is the source of the 15 T cell receptor beta chains below, sequenced in a study of blood T cell repertoires in COVID-19. Here immunoSEQ multiplex PCR was the method, and the copy in TCRdb shows in-frame clones only, minus some. The table shows around 140,000 clones, with 87% occurring only once. The sequenced sample was PBMCs or T cells enriched from blood (not recorded which). Every receptor here comes from a man in his fifties or sixties who had recovered from COVID-19.

This clone has a handful of counts. The chain has TRBV7-9 and TRBJ1-2; TRBD1 aligns across 7 bases. CDR3 length: 13 residues. The germline gives CDR1 SEHNR, CDR2 FQNEAQ (reference sequence). The V and J ends lost 6 bases and 2 bases, in that order; junction bases with no gene match: 3. The CDR3 protein is CASSWDRNYGYTF. CDR3 nucleotide sequence: TGTGCCAGCAGTTGGGACAGAAACTATGGCTACACCTTC.

The chain couples TRBV3-1 (or the pseudogene TRBV3-2) to TRBJ2-7, with TRBD1 identical over 9 bases. The CDR3 has 15 amino acids. V was pared by 3 bases and J by 6 bases, with 9 bases of the junction left unmatched. Germline V gene sequence: CDR1 LGHDT, CDR2 YNNKEL (reference sequence). The CDR3 coding sequence is TGTGCCAGCAGCCAGGGGCCGGGACAGGGTCGCGAGCAGTACTTC. Residues: CASSQGPGQGREQYF.

This chain joins TRBV15 and TRBJ2-5, with 7 bases lining up with TRBD1. This CDR3 spans 14 amino acids. Germline loops: CDR1 LNHNV, CDR2 YYDKDF (reference sequence). The V gene end was trimmed by 2 bases and the J gene end by 5 bases; junction bases not matched to a gene: 5. The CDR3 nucleotides are TGTGCCACCAGCAGAACGACAGGGTGGGAGACCCAGTACTTC. Its protein is CATSRTTGWETQYF. Full variable domain (rest looked up from reference TRBV15 and TRBJ2-5): DAMVIQNPRYQVTQFGKPVTLSCSQTLNHNVMYWYQQKSSQAPKLLFHYYDKDFNNEADTPDNFQSRRPNTSFCFLDIRSPGLGDTAMYLCATSRTTGWETQYFGPGTRLLVL.

V and J are TRBV10-3 and TRBJ2-1; possibly TRBD2 for D (6 bases). Germline values: CDR1 ENHRY, CDR2 SYGVKD. Between the trimmed V and J ends, which lost 6 bases and 7 bases, there was a span of 19 bases. The CDR3 is made up of 15 amino acids. CDR3 protein: CAISPGTPVVNEQFF. The CDR3 bases are TGTGCCATCAGCCCCGGGACTCCGGTGGTGAATGAGCAGTTCTTC.

In this sample, this clone turned up a few times. The chain employs TRBV6-5 and TRBJ1-1; no clear D. The CDR3 length is 12 residues. Germline CDR1 is MNHEY and CDR2 is SVGAGI. V lost 0 bases and J 7 bases, leaving 6 bases between the germline ends. CDR3 sequence reads: CASSYSAGEAFF. The CDR3 DNA follows: TGTGCCAGCAGTTACTCCGCAGGTGAAGCTTTCTTT.

The DNA for the CDR3 is TGTGCCAGCAGCCTTAGGGAGGGGAGCTACGAGCAGTACTTC. It is translated as CASSLREGSYEQYF. V gene TRBV3-1 (or the pseudogene TRBV3-2) combines with J gene TRBJ2-7, with 7 bases fitting TRBD2. V lost 4 bases and J lost 3; bases outside the gene matches: 6. CDR1 and CDR2 (germline): LGHDT, YNNKEL (reference sequence). CDR3 length: 14 amino acids.

The genes are TRBV28 and TRBJ1-2; D gene ambiguous. The CDR3 has 13 residues. V lost 5 bases and J lost 5, with 12 bases in between. Germline CDR1 and CDR2: MDHEN and SYDVKM. The CDR3 reads CASSNIGGYGYTF. The CDR3 DNA reads TGTGCCAGCAGTAATATCGGAGGGTATGGCTACACCTTC.

This rearrangement joins TRBV6-4 to TRBJ2-3; TRBD1 aligns across 10 bases. The length of the CDR3 is 12 residues. V shed 4 bases, J shed 8 bases, and the junction held 0 bases outside the gene matches. From germline, CDR1 is MRHNA and CDR2 SNTAGT. DNA for the CDR3: TGTGCCAGCAGTGGGACAGGGGGTACGCAGTATTTT. Amino acids: CASSGTGGTQYF.

This clone is a singleton in its sample. V gene TRBV7-9 combines with J gene TRBJ1-2; 11 positions match TRBD1. This CDR3 has 14 amino acids. Per the germline V gene, CDR1 is SEHNR and CDR2 is FQNEAQ (reference sequence). V was clipped by 7 bases and J by 3 bases; unmatched bases: 4. The CDR3 DNA is TGTGCCAGCAACCCGGGACAGGGGGACTATGGCTACACCTTC. Translation: CASNPGQGDYGYTF.

This clone showed up just a few times. The chain carries TRBV7-3 and TRBJ2-2; TRBD2 matches 11 bases. The CDR3 is made up of 15 amino acids. CDR1 is SGHTA and CDR2 is FQGTGA in the germline V gene. V was clipped by 5 bases and J by 6 bases; unmatched bases: 5. The DNA of the CDR3 is TGTGCCAGCAGCCTCGTAGCGGGAGGGCCCGGGGAGCTGTTTTTT. It yields the protein CASSLVAGGPGELFF.

The V and J genes are TRBV3-1 (or the pseudogene TRBV3-2) and TRBJ2-2; D is undetermined. The CDR3 sequence is 13 residues long. The germline gives CDR1 LGHDT, CDR2 YNNKEL (reference sequence). The ends were cut back, 8 bases at V and 4 bases at J, with 11 bases in the middle. In DNA form, the CDR3 reads TGTGCCAGCCGAAGACTGTCCACCGGGGAGCTGTTTTTT. Residues: CASRRLSTGELFF.

V gene TRBV5-1 combines with J gene TRBJ1-5; 7 bases line up with TRBD1. The CDR3 has 14 amino acids. The germline V gene encodes CDR1 SGHRS and CDR2 YFSETQ. After removal of 4 bases from V and 6 bases from J, the junction contained 7 bases not matched to a gene. Here the CDR3 DNA reads TGCGCCAGCAGCCCCGGGACAGACCGTCAGCCCCAGCATTTT. Amino acids: CASSPGTDRQPQHF.

CDR3 sequence (DNA): TGTGCCTGGGGGCGGGGGGTTCAGCCCCAGCATTTT. The encoded protein is CAWGRGVQPQHF. The V gene is TRBV30, the J gene TRBJ1-5, with a tentative D call TRBD1 (5 bases). Trimming cost V 5 bases and J 6 bases, with 11 bases left between them. The germline V gene has CDR1 GTSNPN and CDR2 SVGIG (reference sequence). This CDR3 contains 12 residues.

The sample holds many counts of this clone. The V call is TRBV6-5, the J call TRBJ2-3; 8 bases align to TRBD2. Germline lookup yields CDR1 MNHEY and CDR2 SVGAGI. With 6 bases clipped from V and 2 bases from J, the junction kept 7 bases outside the gene matches. The CDR3 length is 15 residues. CDR3 sequence: CASRDGTRDTDTQYF. In DNA, the CDR3 is TGTGCCAGCAGGGACGGGACTAGGGACACAGATACGCAGTATTTT.

V gene TRBV21-1 combines with J gene TRBJ1-2; whether TRBD1, the table's D call, matches the DNA was not checked. TRBV21-1 is a documented pseudogene. The CDR3 runs 18 residues. The CDR3 here is CASSNRSGQGVTNYGYTF. CDR3 coding DNA: TGTGCCAGCAGCAATAGATCGGGACAGGGGGTTACTAACTATGGCTACACCTTC.